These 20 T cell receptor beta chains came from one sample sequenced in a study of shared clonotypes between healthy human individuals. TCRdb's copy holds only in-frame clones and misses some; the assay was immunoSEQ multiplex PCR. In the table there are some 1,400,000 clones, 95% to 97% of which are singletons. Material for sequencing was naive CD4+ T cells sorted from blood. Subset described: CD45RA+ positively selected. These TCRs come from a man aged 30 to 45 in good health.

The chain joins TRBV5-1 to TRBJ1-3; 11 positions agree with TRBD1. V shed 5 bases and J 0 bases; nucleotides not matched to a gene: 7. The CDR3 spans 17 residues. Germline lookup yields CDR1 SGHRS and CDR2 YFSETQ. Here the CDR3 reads CASSRDRGLSSGNTIYF. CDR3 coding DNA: TGCGCCAGCAGTAGGGACAGGGGGTTGAGCTCTGGAAACACCATATATTTT.

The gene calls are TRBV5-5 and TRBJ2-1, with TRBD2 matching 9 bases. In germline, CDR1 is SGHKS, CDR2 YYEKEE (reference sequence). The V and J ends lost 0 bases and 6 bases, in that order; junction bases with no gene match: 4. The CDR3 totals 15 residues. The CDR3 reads CASSLDSGRVNEQFF. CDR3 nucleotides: TGTGCCAGCAGCTTGGATAGCGGGAGAGTCAATGAGCAGTTCTTC. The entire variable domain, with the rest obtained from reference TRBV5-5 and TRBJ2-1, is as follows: DAGVTQSPTHLIKTRGQQVTLRCSPISGHKSVSWYQQVLGQGPQFIFQYYEKEERGRGNFPDRFSARQFPNYSSELNVNALLLGDSALYLCASSLDSGRVNEQFFGPGTRLTVL.

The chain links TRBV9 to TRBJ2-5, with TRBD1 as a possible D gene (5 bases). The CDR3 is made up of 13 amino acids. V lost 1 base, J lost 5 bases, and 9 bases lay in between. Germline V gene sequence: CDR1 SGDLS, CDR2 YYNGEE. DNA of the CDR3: TGTGCCAGCAGCGTAATGGGGCAGGAGACCCAGTACTTC. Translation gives CASSVMGQETQYF.

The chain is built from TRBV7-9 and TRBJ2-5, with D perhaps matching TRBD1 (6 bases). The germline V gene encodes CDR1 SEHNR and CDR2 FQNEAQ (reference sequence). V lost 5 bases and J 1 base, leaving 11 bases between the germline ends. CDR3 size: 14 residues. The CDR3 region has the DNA TGTGCCAGCAGCACTTGGACAGTCCAAGAGACCCAGTACTTC. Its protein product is CASSTWTVQETQYF.

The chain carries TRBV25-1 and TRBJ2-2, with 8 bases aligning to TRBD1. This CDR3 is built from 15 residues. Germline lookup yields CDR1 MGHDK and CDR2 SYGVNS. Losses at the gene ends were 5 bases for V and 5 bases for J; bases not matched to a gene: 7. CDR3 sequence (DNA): TGTGCCAGCAGTTTCTTCACAGGGGGAACCGGGGAGCTGTTTTTT. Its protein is CASSFFTGGTGELFF.

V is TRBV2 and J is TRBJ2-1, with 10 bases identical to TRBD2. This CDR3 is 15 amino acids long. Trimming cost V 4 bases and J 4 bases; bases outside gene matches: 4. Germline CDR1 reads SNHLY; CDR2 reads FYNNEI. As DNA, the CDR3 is TGTGCCAGCAGTGTCGGACTAGCGGAATACAATGAGCAGTTCTTC. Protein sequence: CASSVGLAEYNEQFF.

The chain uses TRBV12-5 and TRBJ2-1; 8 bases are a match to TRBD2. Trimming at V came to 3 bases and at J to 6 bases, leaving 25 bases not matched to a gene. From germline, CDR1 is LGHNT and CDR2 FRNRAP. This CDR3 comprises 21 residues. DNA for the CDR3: TGTGCTAGTGGTTTTTTAGGACTAGCCGCCGACCCCCGAACGGTTAGCAATGAGCAGTTCTTC. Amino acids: CASGFLGLAADPRTVSNEQFF.

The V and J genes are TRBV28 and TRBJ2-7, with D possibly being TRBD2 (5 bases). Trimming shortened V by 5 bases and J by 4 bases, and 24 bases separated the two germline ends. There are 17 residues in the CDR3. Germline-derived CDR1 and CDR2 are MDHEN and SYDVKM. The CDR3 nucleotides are TGTGCCAGCAGTCCTTCGGGCCTTAGTTGGCCGGGATACGAGCAGTACTTC. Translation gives CASSPSGLSWPGYEQYF. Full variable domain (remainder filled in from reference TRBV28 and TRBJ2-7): DVKVTQSSRYLVKRTGEKVFLECVQDMDHENMFWYRQDPGLGLRLIYFSYDVKMKEKGDIPEGYSVSREKKERFSLILESASTNQTSMYLCASSPSGLSWPGYEQYFGPGTRLTVT.

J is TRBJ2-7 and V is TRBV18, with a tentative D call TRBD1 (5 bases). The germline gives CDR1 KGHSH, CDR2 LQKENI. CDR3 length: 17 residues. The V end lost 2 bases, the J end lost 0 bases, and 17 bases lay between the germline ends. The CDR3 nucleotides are TGTGCCAGCTCACCAATCTTAACAGGCGCTGTCTCCTACGAGCAGTACTTC. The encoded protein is CASSPILTGAVSYEQYF.

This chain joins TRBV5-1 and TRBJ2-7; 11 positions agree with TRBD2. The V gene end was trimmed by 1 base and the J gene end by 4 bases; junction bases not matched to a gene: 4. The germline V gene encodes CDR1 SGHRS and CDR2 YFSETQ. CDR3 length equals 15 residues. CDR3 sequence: CASSLIGTSGYEQYF. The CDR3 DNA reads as TGCGCCAGCAGCTTGATTGGGACTAGCGGTTACGAGCAGTACTTC. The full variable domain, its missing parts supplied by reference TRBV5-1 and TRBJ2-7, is KAGVTQTPRYLIKTRGQQVTLSCSPISGHRSVSWYQQTPGQGLQFLFEYFSETQRNKGNFPGRFSGRQFSNSRSEMNVSTLELGDSALYLCASSLIGTSGYEQYFGPGTRLTVT.

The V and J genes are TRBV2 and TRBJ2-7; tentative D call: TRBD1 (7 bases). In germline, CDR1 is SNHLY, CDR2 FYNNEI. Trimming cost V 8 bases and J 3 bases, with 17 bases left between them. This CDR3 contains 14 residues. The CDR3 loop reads CASGRTGGGYEQYF. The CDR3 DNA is TGTGCCAGCGGGAGGACAGGCGGCGGCTACGAGCAGTACTTC.

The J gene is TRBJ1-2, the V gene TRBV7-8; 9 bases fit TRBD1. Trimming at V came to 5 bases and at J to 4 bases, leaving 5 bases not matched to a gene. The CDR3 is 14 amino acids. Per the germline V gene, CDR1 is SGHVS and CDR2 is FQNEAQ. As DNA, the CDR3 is TGTGCCAGCAGCCTAAGACAGGGGGTCTATGGCTACACCTTC. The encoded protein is CASSLRQGVYGYTF.

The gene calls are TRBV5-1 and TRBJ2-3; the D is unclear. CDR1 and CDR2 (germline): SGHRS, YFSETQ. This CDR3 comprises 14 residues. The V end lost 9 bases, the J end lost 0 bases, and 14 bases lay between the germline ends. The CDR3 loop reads CATKPFPSTDTQYF. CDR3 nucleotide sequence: TGCGCCACCAAACCCTTCCCGAGCACAGATACGCAGTATTTT.

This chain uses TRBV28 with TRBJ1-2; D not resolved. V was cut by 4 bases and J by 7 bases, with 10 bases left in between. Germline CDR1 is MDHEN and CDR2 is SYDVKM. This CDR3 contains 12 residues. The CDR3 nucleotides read TGTGCCAGCAGTTCGCCTACGGGTGGCTACACCTTC. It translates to CASSSPTGGYTF.

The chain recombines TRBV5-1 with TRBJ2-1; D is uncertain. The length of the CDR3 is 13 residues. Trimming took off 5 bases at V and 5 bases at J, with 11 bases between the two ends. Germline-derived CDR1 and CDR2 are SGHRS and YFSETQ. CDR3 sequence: CASRSGPDNEQFF. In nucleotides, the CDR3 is TGCGCCAGCAGATCCGGGCCCGACAATGAGCAGTTCTTC.

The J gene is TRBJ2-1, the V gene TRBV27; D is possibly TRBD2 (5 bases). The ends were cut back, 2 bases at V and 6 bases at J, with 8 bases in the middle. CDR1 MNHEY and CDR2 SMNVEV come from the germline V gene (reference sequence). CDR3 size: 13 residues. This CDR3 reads CASSLRRVNEQFF. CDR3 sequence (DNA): TGTGCCAGCAGTTTAAGGCGGGTCAATGAGCAGTTCTTC.

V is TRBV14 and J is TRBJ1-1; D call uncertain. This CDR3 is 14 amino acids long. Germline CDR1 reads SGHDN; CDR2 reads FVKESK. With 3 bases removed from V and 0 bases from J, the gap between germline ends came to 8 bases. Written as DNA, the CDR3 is TGTGCCAGCAGCCACCGAGGAATGAACACTGAAGCTTTCTTT. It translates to CASSHRGMNTEAFF.

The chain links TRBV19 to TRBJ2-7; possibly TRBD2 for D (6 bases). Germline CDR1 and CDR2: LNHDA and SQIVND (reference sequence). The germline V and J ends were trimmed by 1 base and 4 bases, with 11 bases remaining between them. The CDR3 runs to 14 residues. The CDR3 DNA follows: TGTGCCAGTAGTATAGGGGCGGGGCGGTACGAGCAGTACTTC. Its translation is CASSIGAGRYEQYF.

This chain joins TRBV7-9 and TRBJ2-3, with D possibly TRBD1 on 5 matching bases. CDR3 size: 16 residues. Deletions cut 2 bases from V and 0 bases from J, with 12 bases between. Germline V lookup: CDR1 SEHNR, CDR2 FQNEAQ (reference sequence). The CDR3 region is CASSLTGSSSTDTQYF. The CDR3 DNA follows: TGTGCCAGCAGCTTAACAGGCAGCTCTAGCACAGATACGCAGTATTTT.

The CDR3 region is CASSVDSGLHYGYTF. The CDR3 coding sequence is TGTGCCAGCAGCGTAGATTCGGGCCTCCATTATGGCTACACCTTC. The chain links TRBV9 to TRBJ1-2, with D unclear. Trimming pared 0 bases from V and 5 bases from J, leaving 14 bases between. Looked up from germline, CDR1 is SGDLS and CDR2 is YYNGEE. The CDR3 covers 15 residues.